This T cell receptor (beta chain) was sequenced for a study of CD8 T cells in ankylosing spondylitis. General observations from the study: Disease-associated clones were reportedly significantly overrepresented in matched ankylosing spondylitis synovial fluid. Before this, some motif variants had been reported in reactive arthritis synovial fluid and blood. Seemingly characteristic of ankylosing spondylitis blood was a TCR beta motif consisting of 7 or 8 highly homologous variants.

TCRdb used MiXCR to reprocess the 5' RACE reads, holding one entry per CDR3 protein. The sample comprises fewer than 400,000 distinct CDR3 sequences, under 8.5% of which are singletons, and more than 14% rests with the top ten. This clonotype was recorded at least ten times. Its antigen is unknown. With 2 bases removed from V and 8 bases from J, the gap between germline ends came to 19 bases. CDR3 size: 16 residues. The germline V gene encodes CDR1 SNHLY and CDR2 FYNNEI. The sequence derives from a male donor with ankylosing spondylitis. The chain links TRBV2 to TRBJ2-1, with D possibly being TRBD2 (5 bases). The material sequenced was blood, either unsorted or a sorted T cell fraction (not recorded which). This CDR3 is CASSELKSGALDEQFF. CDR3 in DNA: TGTGCCAGCAGTGAATTAAAGAGCGGTGCACTGGATGAGCAGTTCTTC.